This T cell receptor (beta chain) was documented in a study of T-cell reconstitution after alpha-beta-depleted transplantation in children. This clonotype was observed a handful of times. Library preparation (for TCRbeta) was performed with unique molecular identifiers. TCRdb re-called the PCR reads with MiXCR, one entry per CDR3 protein. Among about 350,000 distinct CDR3 sequences listed, about 14% were seen once. This CDR3 region has 15 residues. Trimming at V came to 2 bases and at J to 7 bases, leaving 7 bases not matched to a gene. Per the germline V gene, CDR1 is MNHEY and CDR2 is SVGAGI. The source is a human donor who donated a stem cell graft to a child with Fanconi anemia. V gene TRBV6-5 combines with J gene TRBJ2-3; 9 nucleotides align to TRBD2. The sample here was PBMCs, taken from the stem cell graft. The CDR3 nucleotides read TGTGCCAGCAGTTACGGCGGGGGGGCCAGAAATACGCAGTATTTT. Its translation: CASSYGGGARNTQYF.